This T cell receptor (beta chain) was sequenced during a study of Graves' ophthalmopathy and Graves' hyperthyroidism. The CDR3 totals 15 residues. In germline, CDR1 is SGHTA, CDR2 FQGNSA. Trimming took off 2 bases at V and 6 bases at J, with 14 bases between the two ends. This clonotype was seen at least ten times. RNA transcripts served as template for amplifying TCR beta CDR3 sequences. Second-round multiplex PCR followed a first-round RT-PCR using HTBI primers. TCRdb re-called the multiplex PCR reads with MiXCR, one entry per CDR3 protein. This table has 400,000 or so distinct CDR3 sequences, approximately 15% appearing once.

Specimen: peripheral blood. The sequence came from a woman aged 18-29 years with stable Graves' hyperthyroidism. The chain employs TRBV7-2 and TRBJ1-5, with a weak D call TRBD1 (5 bases). The CDR3 sequence: CASSLSDSVAQPQHF. The CDR3 DNA reads as TGTGCCAGCAGCTTATCCGACAGCGTGGCTCAGCCCCAGCATTTT.